The next 14 T cell receptor beta chains were all read from a single sample in a study of a mutant IDH1 vaccine in newly diagnosed glioma. Sequencing used immunoSEQ multiplex PCR; TCRdb keeps in-frame clones, though not all of them. The table has roughly 54,000 clones, about 80% seen once. These receptors have no known antigen. Time point indicated: week 5, during vaccination. Vaccination used 300 ug of mutant IDH1 20-mer peptide per dose, with topical imiquimod. The specimen comprised PBMCs, sampled from a glioma patient whose treatment included an IDH1 peptide vaccine. Every receptor here comes from a man aged 30-40 years with glioma.

This chain joins TRBV2 and TRBJ2-7, with D perhaps assigned TRBD1 or TRBD2 (6 bases each). Germline lookup yields CDR1 SNHLY and CDR2 FYNNEI. V lost 3 bases and J lost 0, with 15 bases in between. CDR3 length equals 16 residues. The CDR3 coding sequence is TGTGCCAGCAGTGAGATGGGGGGCCGCGTCTCCTACGAGCAGTACTTC. Translated, it gives CASSEMGGRVSYEQYF.

This chain joins TRBV5-1 and TRBJ1-4, with D unclear. Trimming stripped 0 bases from V and 4 bases from J, with 10 bases between. Germline-derived CDR1 and CDR2 are SGHRS and YFSETQ. The CDR3 is 15 amino acids. CDR3 residues: CASSLAGENNEKLFF. The CDR3 coding sequence is TGCGCCAGCAGCTTGGCCGGGGAGAATAATGAAAAACTGTTTTTT. Combining the CDR3 with reference TRBV5-1 and TRBJ1-4 gives the whole variable domain KAGVTQTPRYLIKTRGQQVTLSCSPISGHRSVSWYQQTPGQGLQFLFEYFSETQRNKGNFPGRFSGRQFSNSRSEMNVSTLELGDSALYLCASSLAGENNEKLFFGSGTQLSVL.

The chain uses TRBV5-5 and TRBJ2-1; D unclear. Trimming removed 4 bases at V and 6 bases at J, with 14 bases between. There are 14 residues in the CDR3. Germline CDR1 and CDR2: SGHKS and YYEKEE (reference sequence). CDR3 residues: CASSPRVVFNEQFF. In nucleotides, the CDR3 is TGTGCCAGCAGCCCCAGAGTTGTTTTCAATGAGCAGTTCTTC.

In its sample, this clone was seen once. V gene TRBV13 combines with J gene TRBJ1-2; D may be TRBD1 (6 bases). V was trimmed by 0 bases and J by 8 bases, leaving 25 bases between them. The CDR3 spans 18 residues. Germline V gives CDR1 PRHDT, CDR2 FYEKMQ (reference sequence). The CDR3 DNA is TGTGCCAGCAGCTTAGGCATAGAAGGGGGGCTCGGTTTTTGGGGCTACACCTTC. The encoded protein is CASSLGIEGGLGFWGYTF.

The genes are TRBV5-1 and TRBJ2-1; TRBD2 might be the D (6 bases). The V gene's germline CDR1 is SGHRS and CDR2 YFSETQ. This CDR3 has 12 residues. V lost 4 bases to trimming and J lost 9 bases, with 11 bases between them. The CDR3 is CASSNRGGEQFF. In DNA form, the CDR3 reads TGCGCCAGCAGCAATAGGGGAGGTGAGCAGTTCTTC.

The chain combines TRBV7-9 with TRBJ2-1; 8 bases are a match to TRBD2. J lost 4 bases, V lost 1 base, and 9 bases had no gene match. Germline V CDR1 and CDR2: SEHNR, FQNEAQ (reference sequence). The CDR3 extends over 17 amino acids. CDR3 in amino acids: CASSLDPPGGPYNEQFF. In DNA, the CDR3 is TGTGCCAGCAGCTTAGACCCCCCGGGGGGGCCTTACAATGAGCAGTTCTTC.

The J gene is TRBJ1-2, the V gene TRBV18; 9 nucleotides agree with TRBD1. With V trimmed by 0 bases and J by 6 bases, 5 bases remained unmatched. Germline values: CDR1 KGHSH, CDR2 LQKENI. This CDR3 comprises 15 residues. The CDR3 DNA reads TGTGCCAGCTCACCACCGGACAGGGGAAGTGATGGCTACACCTTC. Translated: CASSPPDRGSDGYTF.

This chain links TRBV4-2 with TRBJ2-5; D remains ambiguous. The J call is in doubt because the DNA end fits TRBJ2-7 better. This CDR3 comprises 15 residues. The germline gives CDR1 LGHNA, CDR2 YNFKEQ. CDR3 protein: CASSQDVATRYEQYF. The CDR3 nucleotides read TGTGCCAGCAGCCAAGATGTAGCTACAAGATACGAGCAGTACTTC.

This clone was picked up a small number of times. The chain employs TRBV19 and TRBJ1-1; 9 nucleotides align to TRBD1. Germline CDR1 reads LNHDA; CDR2 reads SQIVND (reference sequence). The CDR3 length is 14 residues. V lost 5 bases to trimming and J lost 5 bases; unmatched junction nucleotides: 6. CDR3 DNA: TGTGCCAGTAGTCCCGGACAGGGGAATACTGAAGCTTTCTTT. Residues: CASSPGQGNTEAFF.

This clone is categorized as medium-sized. This chain connects TRBV5-4 to TRBJ1-4; TRBD1 aligns across 7 bases. Losses at the gene ends were 8 bases for V and 7 bases for J; bases not matched to a gene: 14. CDR1 SGHNT and CDR2 YYREEE come from the germline V gene (reference sequence). There are 15 residues in the CDR3. CDR3 coding DNA: TGTGCCAGTACTTCACAGGGGTCGGCGGGTGAAAAACTGTTTTTT. This gives the protein CASTSQGSAGEKLFF.

The gene calls are TRBV29-1 and TRBJ2-5; 7 nucleotides align to TRBD1. The DNA end is more similar to TRBJ2-7, so the J call may be wrong. The CDR3 runs to 12 residues. Germline CDR1 reads SQVTM; CDR2 reads ANQGSEA. The CDR3 DNA sequence: TGCAGCGTAGTCGGGGACAGCTACGAGCAGTACTTC. Its translation: CSVVGDSYEQYF.

The chain employs TRBV10-2 and TRBJ2-1, with D possibly TRBD2 on 6 matching bases. The CDR3 loop spans 14 amino acids. Germline assignment: CDR1 WSHSY and CDR2 SAAADI. The V end was cut by 4 bases, the J end by 6 bases, with 13 bases between. The CDR3 loop reads CASSGWRDGNEQFF. Written as DNA, the CDR3 is TGCGCCAGCAGTGGGTGGCGGGACGGCAATGAGCAGTTCTTC.

The V call is TRBV9, the J call TRBJ1-6; no clear D. Deletions cut 0 bases from V and 2 bases from J, with 3 bases between. Per germline, CDR1 SGDLS and CDR2 YYNGEE. The CDR3 extends over 14 amino acids. CDR3 amino acids: CASSVDPYNSPLHF. In nucleotides, the CDR3 is TGTGCCAGCAGCGTAGACCCCTATAATTCACCCCTCCACTTT.

The rearrangement uses TRBV9 and TRBJ1-2; 9 bases are a match to TRBD1. The germline V gene has CDR1 SGDLS and CDR2 YYNGEE. The trim removed 3 bases at V and 8 bases at J, leaving 11 bases unmatched. This CDR3 region has 15 residues. CDR3 in amino acids: CASSAKTGGDYGYTF. CDR3 sequence (DNA): TGTGCCAGCAGCGCCAAGACAGGGGGGGATTACGGCTACACCTTC.